The 10 T cell receptor beta chains reported below all come from one sample, sequenced in a study of radiotherapy plus CTLA-4 blockade in lung cancer. Measured with immunoSEQ multiplex PCR; TCRdb has only the in-frame clones, and not every one. The sample lists around 80,000 clones, over 65% seen once, with approximately 9.9% in the top ten. The source was peripheral blood, collected from a patient treated with radiotherapy plus ipilimumab. These receptors originate from a human donor with non-small cell lung cancer whose response to radiotherapy plus ipilimumab could not be evaluated.

The chain has TRBV4-1 and TRBJ1-2, with 11 bases lining up with TRBD1. CDR3 size: 13 residues. Losses at the gene ends were 6 bases for V and 6 bases for J; bases not matched to a gene: 3. CDR1 is MGHRA and CDR2 is YSYEKL in the germline V gene. The CDR3 bases are TGCGCCAGCAGGGGACAGGGGGTTAATGGCTACACCTTC. Its translation is CASRGQGVNGYTF.

The V and J genes are TRBV7-3 and TRBJ2-4; D may be TRBD1 (6 bases). There are 15 residues in the CDR3. Germline assignment: CDR1 SGHTA and CDR2 FQGTGA. V was trimmed by 3 bases and J by 0 bases, leaving 9 bases between them. CDR3 protein: CASSFRDIAKNIQYF. Here the CDR3 DNA reads TGTGCCAGCAGCTTCCGGGACATAGCCAAAAACATTCAGTACTTC.

The chain employs TRBV29-1 and TRBJ1-1; 9 nucleotides agree with TRBD1. Germline values: CDR1 SQVTM, CDR2 ANQGSEA. CDR3 size: 14 residues. The V and J ends lost 1 base and 4 bases, in that order; junction bases with no gene match: 4. CDR3 in amino acids: CSVEGGQGGTEAFF. As DNA, the CDR3 is TGCAGCGTTGAAGGGGGACAGGGAGGCACTGAAGCTTTCTTT.

A single count supports this clone. The gene calls are TRBV10-3 and TRBJ1-1, with D possibly matching TRBD1 (5 bases). The CDR3 contains 17 residues. The germline V gene has CDR1 ENHRY and CDR2 SYGVKD. V was trimmed by 4 bases and J by 6 bases, leaving 24 bases between them. The CDR3 region is CAISGPGTGGHIPEAFF. DNA for the CDR3: TGTGCCATCAGTGGCCCCGGGACGGGAGGTCACATCCCTGAAGCTTTCTTT.

The chain links TRBV5-1 to TRBJ2-3, with 7 positions matching TRBD1. Trimming at V came to 3 bases and at J to 13 bases, leaving 8 bases not matched to a gene. CDR1 is SGHRS and CDR2 is YFSETQ in the germline V gene. The CDR3 has 12 residues. The CDR3 region is CASSSETGPEYF. The CDR3 DNA reads TGCGCCAGCAGCTCAGAGACAGGGCCGGAGTATTTT.

A few counts support this clone. This sequence joins TRBV5-8 and TRBJ1-1; tentative D call: TRBD1 (5 bases). The V end lost 4 bases, the J end lost 7 bases, and 14 bases lay between the germline ends. CDR1 and CDR2 (germline): SGHTS, YDEGEE. The CDR3 covers 13 residues. CDR3 nucleotide sequence: TGTGCCAGCAGCCGGGACTACGTCCGTGAAGCTTTCTTT. It is translated as CASSRDYVREAFF.

The chain has TRBV5-1 and TRBJ2-1; 7 positions match TRBD2. Trimming took 2 bases from V and 3 from J; bases not matched to a gene: 8. CDR1 SGHRS and CDR2 YFSETQ come from the germline V gene. This CDR3 contains 16 residues. The CDR3, as DNA: TGCGCCAGCAGCTTCGAGCGGGACGCGAACTACAATGAGCAGTTCTTC. Encoded protein: CASSFERDANYNEQFF.

This chain connects TRBV19 to TRBJ2-2; D remains ambiguous. The CDR3 length is 14 residues. Between the trimmed V and J ends, which lost 2 bases and 0 bases, there was a span of 4 bases. Per germline, CDR1 LNHDA and CDR2 SQIVND (reference sequence). The CDR3 coding sequence is TGTGCCAGTAGTATACAGTCGAACACCGGGGAGCTGTTTTTT. Protein: CASSIQSNTGELFF.

This chain connects TRBV19 to TRBJ2-3; 8 bases are a match to TRBD2. Germline CDR1 LNHDA, CDR2 SQIVND (reference sequence). CDR3 length: 16 residues. Trimming cost V 3 bases and J 2 bases; bases outside gene matches: 7. The CDR3 DNA sequence: TGTGCCAGTAGTATGGGGCGGGGGGCCTACACAGATACGCAGTATTTT. Amino acid sequence: CASSMGRGAYTDTQYF.

V usage is TRBV11-1 and J usage is TRBJ1-1, with 7 bases that match TRBD1. The trim removed 6 bases at V and 6 bases at J, leaving 7 bases unmatched. CDR3 length: 13 residues. Germline V gives CDR1 SGHAT, CDR2 FQDESV (reference sequence). CDR3 DNA sequence: TGTGCCAGCAGGGGTGAACAGGGGCCTGAAGCTTTCTTT. This codes for CASRGEQGPEAFF.